Described below is a single T cell receptor beta chain sequence and its context. The final CDR3 position lacks the conserved phenylalanine or tryptophan, pointing to a likely read error. These data originate in a study of type 1 regulatory T cells. Across the study: An in vitro protocol generated T-allo10, a Tr1-enriched, alloantigen-specific CD4 T cell product.

In TCRdb, the reads were re-called with MiXCR into one record per CDR3 protein. This table has 80,000 to 100,000 distinct CDR3 sequences, 31% appearing once. Per germline, CDR1 SGHRS and CDR2 YFSETQ. V shed 0 bases and J 0 bases; nucleotides not matched to a gene: 6. The CDR3 extends over 18 amino acids. The TCR comes from a human donor in good health. Sequences were obtained from CD4+ T cells, either the whole sample or a sorted fraction (not recorded which). The chain combines TRBV5-1 with TRBJ2-1, with TRBD1 identical over 10 bases. This CDR3 reads CASSLGTGGQFSYNEQFL. CDR3 bases: TGCGCCAGCAGCTTGGGGACAGGGGGTCAGTTCTCCTACAATGAGCAGTTCTTA.